This T cell receptor beta chain was found in a study of shared clonotypes between healthy human individuals. The repertoire was sequenced with immunoSEQ multiplex PCR; TCRdb's copy has only in-frame clones and lacks some. The sample contains 2 million to 3 million clones, roughly 93% of which appear only once. Germline CDR1 and CDR2: SGHTA and FQGNSA. Trimming cost V 4 bases and J 3 bases; bases outside gene matches: 5. The CDR3 runs 15 residues. This chain joins TRBV7-2 and TRBJ1-1; 10 nucleotides agree with TRBD1. Source material: naive CD4+ T cells from PBMCs. The subset here: CD45RA+ positively selected. The clonotype originates from a man aged 18 to 29 in good health. Some clones in this sample may be carry-over from other donors' samples. The CDR3 here is CASSWSDRGHTEAFF. The CDR3 DNA reads as TGTGCCAGCAGCTGGTCCGACAGGGGGCACACTGAAGCTTTCTTT.